This T cell receptor (beta chain) was documented in a study of blood T cells in healthy people across ages. In the case of this clonotype: A read error may account for a junction end that differs from germline.

A second PCR, run for about 7 to 11 cycles, used a sample-barcoded 5' primer plus a J-beta primer mix. TCRdb fed the 5' RACE reads into MiXCR, producing one record per CDR3 protein. Of 1,100,000 or so distinct CDR3 sequences detected, 45% appear once; the ten largest clones hold approximately 20%. The CDR3 is 14 amino acids. CDR1 is SGHAT, CDR2 FQNNGV, per germline. The sequencing sample was made of blood. V is TRBV11-2 and J is TRBJ2-5; D gene ambiguous. The origin of this receptor is a woman in her sixties in good health. The CDR3 nucleotides are TGTGCCAGCGGCTTATTTCACTCTCAGGAGACCCAGTACTTC. Protein product: CASGLFHSQETQYF.